One sample yielded the 31 T cell receptor beta chains listed below, sequenced in a study of technical replicates of blood from a handful of donors. Generated by immunoSEQ multiplex PCR, the TCRdb table keeps only in-frame clones and is missing some. The table shows 50,000 to 65,000 clones, with roughly 89% occurring only once. Sequenced material: PBMCs. These TCRs come from a human donor in good health. Some clones in this sample may be carry-over from other donors' samples.

V and J are TRBV7-9 and TRBJ2-6; 9 bases fit TRBD1. V lost 8 bases to trimming and J lost 1 base; unmatched junction nucleotides: 15. The CDR3 contains 19 residues. Germline lookup yields CDR1 SEHNR and CDR2 FQNEAQ (reference sequence). The CDR3: CASAPGSGQGFSGANVLTF. In DNA form, the CDR3 reads TGTGCCAGCGCTCCCGGATCGGGACAGGGTTTTTCTGGGGCCAACGTCCTGACTTTC.

The rearrangement joins TRBV7-2 to TRBJ2-5, with D possibly matching TRBD1 (6 bases). The germline gives CDR1 SGHTA, CDR2 FQGNSA. This CDR3 contains 16 residues. The V gene lost 2 bases and the J gene lost 0 bases, with 13 bases spanning the gap. Here the CDR3 DNA reads TGTGCCAGCAGCTTATTCGGGACAAACAACCAAGAGACCCAGTACTTC. This translates into CASSLFGTNNQETQYF.

In this sample, this clone turned up once. The chain is built from TRBV7-6 and TRBJ2-1; TRBD2 agrees at 13 bases. The CDR3 covers 18 residues. Looked up from germline, CDR1 is SGHVS and CDR2 is FNYEAQ. Trimming at V came to 3 bases and at J to 5 bases, leaving 10 bases not matched to a gene. CDR3 bases: TGTGCCAGCAGCTTTCCTGGACTAGCGGGAGAGTGGCACAATGAGCAGTTCTTC. Amino acids: CASSFPGLAGEWHNEQFF.

V usage is TRBV4-3 and J usage is TRBJ2-7, with 8 bases identical to TRBD1. With 1 base clipped from V and 3 bases from J, the junction kept 5 bases outside the gene matches. CDR3 length: 15 residues. Germline V gene sequence: CDR1 LGHNA, CDR2 YSLEER. CDR3 protein: CASSQGPDRDYEQYF. The CDR3 DNA reads as TGCGCCAGCAGCCAAGGCCCGGACAGGGACTACGAGCAGTACTTC.

The V and J genes are TRBV27 and TRBJ2-3; D unresolved. The V end was cut by 6 bases, the J end by 4 bases, with 14 bases between. CDR1 is MNHEY, CDR2 SMNVEV, per germline (reference sequence). This CDR3 has 14 amino acids. DNA of the CDR3: TGTGCCAGCAGGATTTCTAGGTCCCCAGATACGCAGTATTTT. Protein sequence: CASRISRSPDTQYF.

This rearrangement joins TRBV30 to TRBJ1-2; TRBD1 aligns across 9 bases. Per germline, CDR1 GTSNPN and CDR2 SVGIG (reference sequence). V trimming: 2 bases; J trimming: 5 bases; junction bases outside the gene matches: 3. This CDR3 spans 13 amino acids. The CDR3 nucleotides are TGTGCCTGGAGTATAGGACAGGGGTATGGCTACACCTTC. Translation gives CAWSIGQGYGYTF.

V usage is TRBV7-6 and J usage is TRBJ2-1; possible D gene TRBD2, 6 bases. This CDR3 is 14 amino acids long. The V end was cut by 5 bases, the J end by 9 bases, with 17 bases between. Per the germline V gene, CDR1 is SGHVS and CDR2 is FNYEAQ. In DNA, the CDR3 is TGTGCCAGCAGCACGGGGGTTCCTCCGGGTGAGCAGTTCTTC. Encoded protein: CASSTGVPPGEQFF.

This chain links TRBV15 with TRBJ1-5; D is unresolved. V was trimmed by 1 base and J by 2 bases, leaving 9 bases between them. The CDR3 loop spans 15 amino acids. The germline V gene has CDR1 LNHNV and CDR2 YYDKDF (reference sequence). The CDR3 sequence is CATSRGDGGNQPQHF. The CDR3 DNA is TGTGCCACCAGCAGAGGAGACGGAGGCAATCAGCCCCAGCATTTT.

This clone has a handful of counts. This chain links TRBV7-9 with TRBJ1-5; TRBD1 matches 8 bases. Germline V gene lookup returns CDR1 SEHNR and CDR2 FQNEAQ (reference sequence). The CDR3 sequence is 16 residues long. Trimming at V came to 4 bases and at J to 0 bases, leaving 5 bases not matched to a gene. This chain's CDR3 is CASSSGGPDSNQPQHF. The CDR3, as DNA: TGTGCCAGCAGCTCAGGGGGCCCGGATAGCAATCAGCCCCAGCATTTT.

The chain joins TRBV7-8 to TRBJ2-7; D may be TRBD2 (5 bases). Trimming pared 5 bases from V and 8 bases from J, leaving 16 bases between. Germline-derived CDR1 and CDR2 are SGHVS and FQNEAQ. The CDR3 has 13 amino acids. The CDR3 sequence: CASSPLAGGKQYF. DNA of the CDR3: TGTGCCAGCAGCCCTCTTGCGGGTGGCAAGCAGTACTTC.

This chain connects TRBV5-1 to TRBJ1-2; 7 bases agree with TRBD1. The V and J ends lost 0 bases and 4 bases, in that order; junction bases with no gene match: 3. Germline V gene data show CDR1 as SGHRS and CDR2 as YFSETQ. This CDR3 is 14 amino acids long. The CDR3 region is CASSLGQGPYGYTF. The CDR3 region has the DNA TGCGCCAGCAGCTTGGGACAGGGACCCTATGGCTACACCTTC.

The chain recombines TRBV18 with TRBJ1-1, with a weak D call TRBD1 (5 bases). Between the trimmed V and J ends, which lost 3 bases and 7 bases, there was a span of 12 bases. The CDR3 contains 13 residues. Germline V CDR1 and CDR2: KGHSH, LQKENI. CDR3 amino acids: CASSPGRAGEAFF. CDR3 nucleotide sequence: TGTGCCAGCTCACCTGGCAGGGCTGGTGAAGCTTTCTTT.

The V gene is TRBV4-3, the J gene TRBJ2-2; the D gene is possibly TRBD2 (6 bases). CDR1 LGHNA and CDR2 YSLEER come from the germline V gene. Between the trimmed V and J ends, which lost 1 base and 5 bases, there was a span of 11 bases. This CDR3 is built from 15 residues. CDR3 protein: CASSQVGTDTGELFF. The CDR3 region has the DNA TGCGCCAGCAGCCAAGTAGGGACTGATACCGGGGAGCTGTTTTTT.

J is TRBJ2-5 and V is TRBV6-4; 7 bases are shared with TRBD1. This CDR3 contains 15 residues. In germline, CDR1 is MRHNA, CDR2 SNTAGT. Trimming removed 4 bases from V and 6 bases from J; junction bases left unmatched: 11. The CDR3 loop reads CASSGGTDYRKTQYF. DNA for the CDR3: TGTGCCAGCAGTGGGGGGACAGACTACCGGAAGACCCAGTACTTC.

The chain employs TRBV19 and TRBJ1-5, with TRBD1 identical over 7 bases. Germline-derived CDR1 and CDR2 are LNHDA and SQIVND (reference sequence). CDR3 length: 15 amino acids. Losses at the gene ends were 3 bases for V and 4 bases for J; bases not matched to a gene: 6. This chain's CDR3 is CASSIRQGVNQPQHF. The CDR3, as DNA: TGTGCCAGTAGTATCAGGCAGGGGGTGAATCAGCCCCAGCATTTT.

The chain combines TRBV7-9 with TRBJ1-1, with D hard to call. Germline CDR1 SEHNR, CDR2 FQNEAQ (reference sequence). The germline V and J ends were trimmed by 5 bases and 0 bases, with 10 bases remaining between them. The CDR3 consists of 14 residues. In DNA, the CDR3 is TGTGCCAGCAGCCGGGAGGCCCTGAACACTGAAGCTTTCTTT. Protein: CASSREALNTEAFF. The whole variable domain, filled in from reference TRBV7-9 and TRBJ1-1, reads DTGVSQNPRHKITKRGQNVTFRCDPISEHNRLYWYRQTLGQGPEFLTYFQNEAQLEKSRLLSDRFSAERPKGSFSTLEIQRTEQGDSAMYLCASSREALNTEAFFGQGTRLTVV.

This sequence joins TRBV15 and TRBJ1-3; D may be TRBD1 (6 bases). The CDR3 contains 15 residues. Germline CDR1 LNHNV, CDR2 YYDKDF (reference sequence). V gave up 0 bases and J gave up 2 bases, with 8 bases separating them. The CDR3 reads CATSRDRGTGNTIYF. The DNA for the CDR3 is TGTGCCACCAGCAGAGACAGGGGAACTGGAAACACCATATATTTT.

V and J are TRBV6-5 and TRBJ1-2; a possible D gene is TRBD1 (6 bases). Germline CDR1 is MNHEY and CDR2 is SVGAGI. The CDR3 has 13 residues. Trimming shortened V by 4 bases and J by 7 bases, and 13 bases separated the two germline ends. The CDR3 sequence is CASSFTGIPGYTF. CDR3 nucleotide sequence: TGTGCCAGCAGTTTTACAGGGATCCCTGGCTACACCTTC.

The genes are TRBV7-2 and TRBJ2-5, with TRBD2 matching over 7 bases. Germline V gives CDR1 SGHTA, CDR2 FQGNSA. The junction had 10 bases not matched to a gene; V was cut back by 1 base and J by 5 bases. The CDR3 has 16 amino acids. The CDR3 sequence is CASSLGWDYPRETQYF. DNA of the CDR3: TGTGCCAGCAGCTTAGGATGGGACTACCCTCGTGAGACCCAGTACTTC.

The chain carries TRBV4-3 and TRBJ1-4; a weak D match, TRBD1 (6 bases). V was shortened by 3 bases and J by 2 bases, with 13 bases between the two germline ends. CDR3 length: 16 residues. Per the germline V gene, CDR1 is LGHNA and CDR2 is YSLEER. The CDR3 loop is CASSQVSGATNEKLFF. The CDR3, as DNA: TGCGCCAGCAGCCAGGTATCAGGGGCTACTAATGAAAAACTGTTTTTT.

This chain links TRBV7-2 with TRBJ1-1; the D gene is possibly TRBD1 (6 bases). The CDR3 is 15 amino acids. V was clipped by 6 bases and J by 4 bases, with 18 bases between them. Germline assignment: CDR1 SGHTA and CDR2 FQGNSA. CDR3 DNA sequence: TGTGCCAGCAGTGGGGGGGGCACTGGGGCCACTGAAGCTTTCTTT. Its protein product is CASSGGGTGATEAFF.

This chain uses TRBV5-4 with TRBJ2-2; TRBD2 is a possible D gene (6 bases). V was trimmed by 0 bases and J by 4 bases, leaving 10 bases between them. This CDR3 comprises 15 residues. CDR1 and CDR2 (germline): SGHNT, YYREEE (reference sequence). The CDR3 DNA is TGTGCCAGCAGCTTGGACCAGCGGGCCACCGGGGAGCTGTTTTTT. Translated, it gives CASSLDQRATGELFF.

The rearrangement joins TRBV4-2 to TRBJ2-5; TRBD2 aligns across 9 bases. The CDR3 length is 14 residues. The junction had 2 bases not matched to a gene; V was cut back by 4 bases and J by 2 bases. Germline-derived CDR1 and CDR2 are LGHNA and YNFKEQ. The CDR3 loop is CASSPGLAQETQYF. Here the CDR3 DNA reads TGTGCCAGCAGCCCGGGACTAGCACAAGAGACCCAGTACTTC.

The CDR3 region is CASSLGQGAAQPQHF. The CDR3 DNA reads as TGTGCCAGCAGCTTGGGACAGGGGGCAGCGCAGCCCCAGCATTTT. J is TRBJ1-5 and V is TRBV7-2, with 12 nucleotides matching TRBD1. V shed 3 bases, J shed 7 bases, and the junction held 4 bases outside the gene matches. Germline V gene data show CDR1 as SGHTA and CDR2 as FQGNSA. The CDR3 is 15 residues long.

The chain employs TRBV7-8 and TRBJ1-1; TRBD1 matches 8 bases. This CDR3 is built from 13 residues. V dropped 3 bases and J dropped 5; count of bases not matched to a gene: 2. CDR1 and CDR2 from the germline V gene are SGHVS and FQNEAQ. CDR3 in amino acids: CASSLRQGTEAFF. The CDR3 nucleotides read TGTGCCAGCAGCTTGAGACAGGGGACTGAAGCTTTCTTT.

The chain carries TRBV7-9 and TRBJ1-2; D is ambiguous. The CDR3 is made up of 13 amino acids. V was cut by 3 bases and J by 6 bases, with 11 bases left in between. Per the germline V gene, CDR1 is SEHNR and CDR2 is FQNEAQ (reference sequence). The CDR3 protein is CASSLAGGDGYTF. DNA for the CDR3: TGTGCCAGCAGCTTGGCGGGAGGTGATGGCTACACCTTC. The entire variable domain, with the rest obtained from reference TRBV7-9 and TRBJ1-2, is as follows: DTGVSQNPRHKITKRGQNVTFRCDPISEHNRLYWYRQTLGQGPEFLTYFQNEAQLEKSRLLSDRFSAERPKGSFSTLEIQRTEQGDSAMYLCASSLAGGDGYTFGSGTRLTVV.

The V and J genes are TRBV6-6 and TRBJ1-6; 7 positions agree with TRBD1. The germline gives CDR1 MNHNY, CDR2 SVGAGI (reference sequence). V dropped 4 bases and J dropped 4; count of bases not matched to a gene: 4. The CDR3 sequence is 15 residues long. CDR3 bases: TGTGCCAGCAGTTGGGGACAGCCGTATAATTCACCCCTCCACTTT. It translates to CASSWGQPYNSPLHF.

CDR3 sequence: CASSLVRTGYLNTEAFF. The CDR3 DNA reads TGTGCCAGCAGCTTGGTTCGGACAGGGTATTTGAACACTGAAGCTTTCTTT. The V gene is TRBV5-5, the J gene TRBJ1-1; 8 positions agree with TRBD1. There are 17 residues in the CDR3. The V segment lost 0 bases and the J segment 0 bases; nucleotides outside the gene matches: 7. The V gene's germline CDR1 is SGHKS and CDR2 YYEKEE (reference sequence).

The V call is TRBV13, the J call TRBJ1-1, with D possibly TRBD1 on 6 matching bases. This CDR3 spans 13 amino acids. Germline V gene data show CDR1 as PRHDT and CDR2 as FYEKMQ (reference sequence). V lost 5 bases and J 3 bases, leaving 10 bases between the germline ends. CDR3 region: CASSVQGYTEAFF. The DNA for the CDR3 is TGTGCCAGCAGCGTACAGGGCTACACTGAAGCTTTCTTT.

This sequence joins TRBV7-2 and TRBJ2-4; 11 bases align to TRBD2. The CDR3 has 17 residues. The trim removed 1 base at V and 1 base at J, leaving 3 bases unmatched. Germline V gene data show CDR1 as SGHTA and CDR2 as FQGNSA. The CDR3 sequence: CASSLVASGGAKNIQYF. CDR3 DNA: TGTGCCAGCAGCTTAGTGGCTAGCGGGGGGGCCAAAAACATTCAGTACTTC. The complete variable domain, with remaining parts taken from reference TRBV7-2 and TRBJ2-4, reads GAGVSQSPSNKVTEKGKDVELRCDPISGHTALYWYRQSLGQGLEFLIYFQGNSAPDKSGLPSDRFSAERTGGSVSTLTIQRTQQEDSAVYLCASSLVASGGAKNIQYFGAGTRLSVL.

The chain employs TRBV19 and TRBJ2-7; 9 nucleotides agree with TRBD1. After removal of 4 bases from V and 5 bases from J, the junction contained 6 bases not matched to a gene. Germline-derived CDR1 and CDR2 are LNHDA and SQIVND (reference sequence). This CDR3 contains 14 residues. The CDR3 sequence: CASSTAWDRDEQYF. The CDR3 DNA is TGTGCCAGTAGTACCGCTTGGGACAGGGACGAGCAGTACTTC.